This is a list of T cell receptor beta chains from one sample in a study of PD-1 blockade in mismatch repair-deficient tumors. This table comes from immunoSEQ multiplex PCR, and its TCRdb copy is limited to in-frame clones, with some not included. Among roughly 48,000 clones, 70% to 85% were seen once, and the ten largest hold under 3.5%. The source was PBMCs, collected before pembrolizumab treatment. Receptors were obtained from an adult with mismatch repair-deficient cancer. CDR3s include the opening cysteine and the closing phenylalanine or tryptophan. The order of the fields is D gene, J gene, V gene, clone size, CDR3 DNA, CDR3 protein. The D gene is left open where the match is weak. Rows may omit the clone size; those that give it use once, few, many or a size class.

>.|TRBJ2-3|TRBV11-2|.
TGTGCCAGCAGCTCTGTGAGGGGGACAGATACGCAGTATTTT
CASSSVRGTDTQYF
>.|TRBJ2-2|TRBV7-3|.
TGTGCCAGCAGCCGAGGGCTAACCACCGGGGAGCTGTTTTTT
CASSRGLTTGELFF
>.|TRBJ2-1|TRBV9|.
TGTGCCAGCAGTGGGATCCCTAGCAATGAGCAGTTCTTC
CASSGIPSNEQFF
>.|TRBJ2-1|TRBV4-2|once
TGTGCCAGCAGCCAAGGCGCCTACAACAATGAGCAGTTCTTC
CASSQGAYNNEQFF
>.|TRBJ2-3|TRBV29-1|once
TGCAGCGTTGTCGGGAGACGGGGCACAGATACGCAGTATTTT
CSVVGRRGTDTQYF
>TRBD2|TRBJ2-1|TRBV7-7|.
TGTGCTAGCAGCTTGGGGAGCGGGAGAGGGAACAATGAGCAGTTCTTC
CASSLGSGRGNNEQFF
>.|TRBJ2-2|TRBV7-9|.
TGTGCCAGCAGCTTAGCGTGGTCCGGGGAGCTGTTTTTT
CASSLAWSGELFF
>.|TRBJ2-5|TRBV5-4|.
TGTGCCAGCAGCTTTGGTAGCGCACACCAAGAGACCCAGTACTTC
CASSFGSAHQETQYF
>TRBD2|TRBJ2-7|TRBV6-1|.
TGTGCCAGCAGTGAATCTCTGACTAGCGGACTCATCCACGAGCAGTACTTC
CASSESLTSGLIHEQYF
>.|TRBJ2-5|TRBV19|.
TGTGCCAGTAGTATCCGATGGGTGGGAGAGACCCAGTACTTC
CASSIRWVGETQYF
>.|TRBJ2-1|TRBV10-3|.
TGTGCCATCAGTGAGCGTGGGGCGGCTGAGCAGTTCTTC
CAISERGAAEQFF
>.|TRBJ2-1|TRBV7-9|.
TGTGCCAGCAGCCAGAACCAAATGAATGAGCAGTTCTTC
CASSQNQMNEQFF
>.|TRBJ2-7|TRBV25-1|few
TGTGCCAGCAGGGATCTCTACGAGCAGTACTTC
CASRDLYEQYF
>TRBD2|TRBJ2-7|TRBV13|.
TGTGCCAGCAGCCCCTCCGGGACTAGAAGCGACGAGCAGTACTTC
CASSPSGTRSDEQYF
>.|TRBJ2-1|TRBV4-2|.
TGTGCCAGCAGCCAGCGGATAGGGGATTACAATGAGCAGTTCTTC
CASSQRIGDYNEQFF
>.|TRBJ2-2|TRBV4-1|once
TGCGCCAGCAGCTATGACACCGGGGAGCTGTTTTTT
CASSYDTGELFF
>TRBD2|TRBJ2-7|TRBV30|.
TGTGCCTGGGCGCGACTAGCGGGAGTGGGCGAGCAGTACTTC
CAWARLAGVGEQYF
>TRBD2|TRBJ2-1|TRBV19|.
TGTGCCAGTCGGGGGCGGACTAGCTCCGACAATGAGCAGTTCTTC
CASRGRTSSDNEQFF
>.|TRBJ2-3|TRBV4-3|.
TGCGCCAGCAGCCCCGAGGAGGGCGCAGATACGCAGTATTTT
CASSPEEGADTQYF
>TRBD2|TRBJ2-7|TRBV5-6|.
TGTGCCAGCAGCCCTGGACTAGCGGGAGCTTACGAGCAGTACTTC
CASSPGLAGAYEQYF
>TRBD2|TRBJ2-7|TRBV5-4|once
TGTGCCAGCAGCCCAGGGACTAGCGGGAGGAACATTGCATACGAGCAGTACTTC
CASSPGTSGRNIAYEQYF
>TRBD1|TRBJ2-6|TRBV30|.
TGTGCCTGGAGTTTGGGACAGGGAAACTCTGGGGCCAACGTCCTGACTTTC
CAWSLGQGNSGANVLTF
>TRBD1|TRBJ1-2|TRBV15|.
TGTGCCACCAGCAGAGAACGACAGGGGGCGAGACTGGGTGGCTACACCTTC
CATSRERQGARLGGYTF
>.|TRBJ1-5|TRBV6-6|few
TGTGCCAGCAGTCTCTCAGGGGCTCGTCAGCCCCAGCATTTT
CASSLSGARQPQHF
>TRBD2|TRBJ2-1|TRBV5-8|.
TGTGCCAGCAGCTGGGGACTAGCGGGACCTTACAATGAGCAGTTCTTC
CASSWGLAGPYNEQFF
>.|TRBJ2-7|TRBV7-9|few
TGTGCCAGCAGCGTAAGCTCCTACGAGCAGTACTTC
CASSVSSYEQYF
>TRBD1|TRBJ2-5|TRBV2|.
TGTGCCAGCACGGGGACAGGGAGGACCCAGTACTTC
CASTGTGRTQYF
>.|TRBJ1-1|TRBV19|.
TGTGCCAGTAGTTTCAGGACGCAAACTATTGCGGCTTTCTTT
CASSFRTQTIAAFF
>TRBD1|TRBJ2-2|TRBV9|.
TGTGCCAGCAGCCTACAGGGGGGCTTGAACACCGGGGAGCTGTTTTTT
CASSLQGGLNTGELFF
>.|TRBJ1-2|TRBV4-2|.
TGTGCCAGCAGCTCCCGGGGAAGTCGGGGGGCTAACTATGGCTACACCTTC
CASSSRGSRGANYGYTF
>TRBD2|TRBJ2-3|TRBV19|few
TGTGCCAGTACCGGGAGGGCCCGAGGTACAGATACGCAGTATTTT
CASTGRARGTDTQYF
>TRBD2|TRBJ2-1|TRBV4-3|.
TGCGCCAGCAGCCCCCGTCCGGGACTAGCGGGAATGGGCTCCTACAATGAGCAGTTCTTC
CASSPRPGLAGMGSYNEQFF
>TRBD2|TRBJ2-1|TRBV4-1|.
TGCGCCAGCAGTCCCGGGACTAGCGGGGTATACAATGAGCAGTTCTTC
CASSPGTSGVYNEQFF
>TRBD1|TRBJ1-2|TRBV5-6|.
TGTGCCAGCAGCTTAGTTGACAGGGACTATGGCTACACCTTC
CASSLVDRDYGYTF
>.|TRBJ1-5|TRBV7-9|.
TGTGCCAGCAGCAAGGGGGTACTAAGCAATCAGCCCCAGCATTTT
CASSKGVLSNQPQHF
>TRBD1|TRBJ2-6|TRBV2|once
TGTGCCAGAGGGACAGGGGGCACTGGGGCCAACGTCCTGACTTTC
CARGTGGTGANVLTF
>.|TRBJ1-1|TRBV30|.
TGTGCCTGGAGCGCCACGAACACTGAAGCTTTCTTT
CAWSATNTEAFF
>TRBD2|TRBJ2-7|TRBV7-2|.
TGTGCCAGCAGCTCGTCGACTAGCGCTCGCAGGTACTCCTACGAGCAGTACTTC
CASSSSTSARRYSYEQYF
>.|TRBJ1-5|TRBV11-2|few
TGTGCCAGCAGCTTAGACGGGGTTGGCAATCAGCCCCAGCATTTT
CASSLDGVGNQPQHF
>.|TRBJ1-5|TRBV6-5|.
TGTGCCAGCAGTAACGACTACGATAGCAATCAGCCCCAGCATTTT
CASSNDYDSNQPQHF
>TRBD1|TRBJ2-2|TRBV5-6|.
TGTGCCAGCAGCTTCTATGGGACAGGGGTCACCGGGGAGCTGTTTTTT
CASSFYGTGVTGELFF
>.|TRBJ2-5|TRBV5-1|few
TGCGCCAGCAAAAGGGAGCCGGTGGCCTATGGTCGGGAGACCCAGTACTTC
CASKREPVAYGRETQYF
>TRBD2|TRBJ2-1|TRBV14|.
TGTGCCAGCAGCCAAGTTACGCGGGAGGCCCACAATGAGCAGTTCTTC
CASSQVTREAHNEQFF
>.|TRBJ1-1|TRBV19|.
TGTGCCAGTAGTCCAGACCGGGGTCGGGGGACTGAAGCTTTCTTT
CASSPDRGRGTEAFF
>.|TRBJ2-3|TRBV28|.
TGTGCCAGCAGTTTATTCGTCCACACAGATACGCAGTATTTT
CASSLFVHTDTQYF
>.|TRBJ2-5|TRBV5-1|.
TGCGCCAGCAGCTTGGCTCAGTCTCAAGAGACCCAGTACTTC
CASSLAQSQETQYF
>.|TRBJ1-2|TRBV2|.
TGTGCCAGCAGGGGGCGAGGGAACTATGGCTACACCTTC
CASRGRGNYGYTF